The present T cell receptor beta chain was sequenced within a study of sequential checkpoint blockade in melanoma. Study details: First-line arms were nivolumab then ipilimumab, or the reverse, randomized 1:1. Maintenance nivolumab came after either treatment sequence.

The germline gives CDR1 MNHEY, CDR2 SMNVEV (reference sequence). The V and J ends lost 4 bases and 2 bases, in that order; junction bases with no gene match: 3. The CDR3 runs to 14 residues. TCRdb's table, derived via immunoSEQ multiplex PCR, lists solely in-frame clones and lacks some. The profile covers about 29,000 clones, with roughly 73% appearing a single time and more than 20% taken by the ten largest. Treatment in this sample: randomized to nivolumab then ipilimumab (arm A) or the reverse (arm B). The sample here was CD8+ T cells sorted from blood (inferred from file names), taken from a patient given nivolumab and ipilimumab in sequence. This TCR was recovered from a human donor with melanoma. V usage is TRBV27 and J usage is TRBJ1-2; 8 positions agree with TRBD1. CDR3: CASSSGQANYGYTF. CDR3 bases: TGTGCCAGCAGTTCGGGACAGGCGAACTATGGCTACACCTTC.